Sequencing of this T cell receptor beta chain was carried out in a study of cytomegalovirus exposure and HLA in healthy donors. Study-wide results and limits: Some V segments could not be told apart, so they were left out, TRBV6-2 and TRBV6-3 among them. Later findings reportedly placed an Asian-associated ancestry cluster below the roughly 660-donor mean for N-insertions.

Of note for this clone: As yet, its antigen is unknown.

Researchers ran the PCR with 60 Vbeta and 13 Jbeta primers. Using immunoSEQ multiplex PCR, the repertoire was profiled, and TCRdb retains in-frame clones only, with some absent. This table has about 160,000 clones, approximately 82% appearing once. V shed 0 bases and J shed 0 bases, with 9 bases lying between them. CDR3 length equals 15 residues. This clonotype was sampled from a man aged 45 to 65 in good health and CMV-seropositive. The V call is TRBV23-1, the J call TRBJ2-7; D remains unclear. TRBV23-1 is flagged as an ORF with uncertain function. Sequences were obtained from PBMCs. The CDR3 region has the DNA TGCGCCAGCAGTCAATCGGGATTGGACTCCTACGAGCAGTACGTC. Encoded protein: CASSQSGLDSYEQYV.